This T cell receptor (beta chain) was identified in a study of identical twins. Study findings and constraints: Out-of-frame alpha sequences shared by twins showed excess low generation probability. These conclusions were based on statistical analysis (cross-sectional, not following the same donors).

The table lists this clonotype with many counts. Its target is not known. MiXCR was run by TCRdb on the 5' RACE reads, yielding one entry per CDR3 protein. The top ten hold 1.6% of the sample, which has some 630,000 distinct CDR3 sequences, just over 7% seen once. Germline V lookup: CDR1 SNHLY, CDR2 FYNNEI. Trimming shortened V by 4 bases and J by 10 bases, and 16 bases separated the two germline ends. The CDR3 has 13 residues. The sample was also linked to a second study, of yellow fever vaccine responses in identical twins. From that study: Twins' vaccine T cell responses reportedly seemed partly convergent and partly personalized.

Sequencing was done on a sample of PBMCs. The chain links TRBV2 to TRBJ1-1; TRBD1 is a possible D gene (6 bases). This clonotype was sampled from a woman aged 18-29 years in good health. CDR3 protein: CASSARGVAAAFF. The DNA of the CDR3 is TGTGCCAGCAGTGCCAGGGGAGTAGCAGCAGCTTTCTTT.